The source of this T cell receptor beta chain is a study of technical replicates of blood from a few donors. TCRdb's table, derived via immunoSEQ multiplex PCR, lists solely in-frame clones and lacks some. Here the sample spans more than 65,000 clones, 96% being singletons. V lost 0 bases, J lost 4 bases, and 7 bases lay in between. The CDR3 loop spans 14 amino acids. The germline gives CDR1 MGHRA, CDR2 YSYEKL. This clonotype was obtained from a human donor in good health. The sequenced sample was T cells isolated from PBMCs. The chain links TRBV4-1 to TRBJ2-1; D gene unclear. CDR3 in DNA: TGCGCCAGCAGCCAAGAAGACGGGTACAATGAGCAGTTCTTC. It specifies CASSQEDGYNEQFF.